These 2 T cell receptor beta chains were sequenced from one sample in a study of T cell responses to AZD1222 COVID-19 vaccine. Method: immunoSEQ multiplex PCR; TCRdb's copy keeps in-frame clones and lacks some. The sample includes approximately 150,000 clones, 91% of them seen just once. The starting material was peripheral blood, obtained on day 0 of AZD1222 vaccination. These TCRs come from an adult in good health.

The genes are TRBV6-5 and TRBJ2-4; 7 nucleotides align to TRBD1. Trimming removed 6 bases from V and 7 bases from J; junction bases left unmatched: 9. This CDR3 has 14 amino acids. Germline-derived CDR1 and CDR2 are MNHEY and SVGAGI. The CDR3 nucleotides are TGTGCCAGCAGGCCTACAGGGGTCCAGAACATTCAGTACTTC. Its protein product is CASRPTGVQNIQYF.

The chain joins TRBV3-1 (or the pseudogene TRBV3-2) to TRBJ2-5, with D tentatively TRBD1 (6 bases). The CDR3 covers 18 residues. V dropped 5 bases and J dropped 0 bases, with 22 bases sitting between them. Germline V gives CDR1 LGHDT, CDR2 YNNKEL (reference sequence). CDR3 in DNA: TGTGCCAGCAGCAAAAAGGGGGTCGGGACACCGGACCAAGAGACCCAGTACTTC. Protein: CASSKKGVGTPDQETQYF.